Here is one T cell receptor beta chain with its context. The record originates from a study of blood T cell repertoires in COVID-19. Study context: The origin of the acute and convalescent COVID-19 samples was the United States, Italy and Spain. Nucleic acid was either cDNA or gDNA, and it came from T cells, B-cell-depleted T cells, or PBMCs.

In the source study's methods: How many nucleated cells were present was estimated from reference gene primer amplification. Only in-frame clones appear in the TCRdb table, and some are missing; sequencing was by immunoSEQ multiplex PCR. Clone size and V and J calls were adopted from that table, with D and trimming inferred from the DNA. The repertoire consists of about 140,000 clones, with about 87% occurring once and the leading ten covering around 2.3%. The source of this sequence is a man aged 45-65 years with active COVID-19. The sample was peripheral blood.

This chain's CDR3 is CASSRLGEIYEQYF. The CDR3 nucleotides read TGTGCCAGCAGCCGCCTCGGGGAAATCTACGAGCAGTACTTC. The chain uses TRBV7-4 and TRBJ2-7; a possible D gene is TRBD2 (5 bases). Germline loops: CDR1 SGHVT, CDR2 SQSDAQ. With 5 bases removed from V and 3 bases from J, the gap between germline ends came to 14 bases. The CDR3 runs to 14 residues.